The 2 T cell receptor beta chains below all came from one sample that was sequenced in a study of blood T cell repertoires in COVID-19. TCRdb's copy holds only in-frame clones and misses some; the assay was immunoSEQ multiplex PCR. This table has about 230,000 clones, about nine tenths appearing once. Material for sequencing was PBMCs or T cells enriched from blood (not recorded which). These receptors came from a man aged 18 to 30 who had recovered from COVID-19.

The chain links TRBV10-2 to TRBJ2-5; D possibly corresponds to TRBD2 (5 bases). The germline gives CDR1 WSHSY, CDR2 SAAADI. The CDR3 has 17 residues. Trimming took 0 bases from V and 5 from J, leaving 19 bases between them. The CDR3 nucleotides are TGCGCCAGCAGTGAGTCTCTGACTATTGGGGTACTGGAGACCCAGTACTTC. It is translated as CASSESLTIGVLETQYF.

The chain links TRBV18 to TRBJ1-5, with TRBD1 identical over 7 bases. Germline CDR1 reads KGHSH; CDR2 reads LQKENI. Losses at the gene ends were 2 bases for V and 6 bases for J; bases not matched to a gene: 10. The length of the CDR3 is 16 residues. The CDR3 sequence is CASSPSAGGRSQPQHF. The CDR3 nucleotides read TGTGCCAGCTCACCATCGGCAGGGGGTAGGAGTCAGCCCCAGCATTTT. Drawing the rest from reference TRBV18 and TRBJ1-5, the complete variable domain is NAGVMQNPRHLVRRRGQEARLRCSPMKGHSHVYWYRQLPEEGLKFMVYLQKENIIDESGMPKERFSAEFPKEGPSILRIQQVVRGDSAAYFCASSPSAGGRSQPQHFGDGTRLSIL.